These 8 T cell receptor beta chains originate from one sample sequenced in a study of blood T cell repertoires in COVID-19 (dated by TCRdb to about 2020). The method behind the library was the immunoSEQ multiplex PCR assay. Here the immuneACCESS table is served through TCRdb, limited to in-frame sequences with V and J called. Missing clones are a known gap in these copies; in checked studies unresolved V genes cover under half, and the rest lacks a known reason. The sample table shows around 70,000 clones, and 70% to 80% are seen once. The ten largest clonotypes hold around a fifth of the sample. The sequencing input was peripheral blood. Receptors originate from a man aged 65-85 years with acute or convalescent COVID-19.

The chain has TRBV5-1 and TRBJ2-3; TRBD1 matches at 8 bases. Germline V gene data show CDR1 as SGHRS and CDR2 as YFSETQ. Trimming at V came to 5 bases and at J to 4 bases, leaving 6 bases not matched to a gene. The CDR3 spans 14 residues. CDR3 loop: CASRNGQGPDTQYF. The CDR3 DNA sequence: TGCGCCAGCAGGAATGGACAGGGTCCAGATACGCAGTATTTT.

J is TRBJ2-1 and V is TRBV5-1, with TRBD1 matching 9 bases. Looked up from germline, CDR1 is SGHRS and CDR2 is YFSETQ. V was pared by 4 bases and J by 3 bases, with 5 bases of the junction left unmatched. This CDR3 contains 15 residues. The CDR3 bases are TGCGCCAGCAGCGCGGACAGGGGACTCTACAATGAGCAGTTCTTC. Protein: CASSADRGLYNEQFF. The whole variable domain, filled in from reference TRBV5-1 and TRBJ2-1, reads KAGVTQTPRYLIKTRGQQVTLSCSPISGHRSVSWYQQTPGQGLQFLFEYFSETQRNKGNFPGRFSGRQFSNSRSEMNVSTLELGDSALYLCASSADRGLYNEQFFGPGTRLTVL.

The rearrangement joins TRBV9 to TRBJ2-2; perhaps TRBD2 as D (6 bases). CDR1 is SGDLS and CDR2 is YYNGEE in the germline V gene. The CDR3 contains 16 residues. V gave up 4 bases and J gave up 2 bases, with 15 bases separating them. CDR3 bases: TGTGCCAGCAGCCCCCGGAGTAGCGGAAACACCGGGGAGCTGTTTTTT. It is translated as CASSPRSSGNTGELFF.

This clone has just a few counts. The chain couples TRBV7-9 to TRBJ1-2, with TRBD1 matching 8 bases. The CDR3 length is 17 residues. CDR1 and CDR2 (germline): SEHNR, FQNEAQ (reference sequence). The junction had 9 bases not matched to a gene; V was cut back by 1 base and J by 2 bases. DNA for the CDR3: TGTGCCAGCAGCTTAGACTCTTGGACAGGGAGGAACTATGGCTACACCTTC. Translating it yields CASSLDSWTGRNYGYTF.

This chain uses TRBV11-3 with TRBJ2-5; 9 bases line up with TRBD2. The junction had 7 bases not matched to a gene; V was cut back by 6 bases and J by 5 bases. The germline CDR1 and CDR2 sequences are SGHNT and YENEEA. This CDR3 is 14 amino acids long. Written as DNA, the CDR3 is TGTGCCAGCAGTCTTAGTAGCGGGAGTGAGACCCAGTACTTC. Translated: CASSLSSGSETQYF. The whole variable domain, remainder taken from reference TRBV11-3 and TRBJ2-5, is EAGVVQSPRYKIIEKKQPVAFWCNPISGHNTLYWYLQNLGQGPELLIRYENEEAVDDSQLPKDRFSAERLKGVDSTLKIQPAELGDSAVYLCASSLSSGSETQYFGPGTRLLVL.

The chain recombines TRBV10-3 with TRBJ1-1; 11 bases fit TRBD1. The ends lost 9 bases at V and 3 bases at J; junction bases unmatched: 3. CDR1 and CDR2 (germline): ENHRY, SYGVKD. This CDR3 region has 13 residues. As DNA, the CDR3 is TGTGCCATTCTGGGACAGGGGGACACTGAAGCTTTCTTT. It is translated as CAILGQGDTEAFF.

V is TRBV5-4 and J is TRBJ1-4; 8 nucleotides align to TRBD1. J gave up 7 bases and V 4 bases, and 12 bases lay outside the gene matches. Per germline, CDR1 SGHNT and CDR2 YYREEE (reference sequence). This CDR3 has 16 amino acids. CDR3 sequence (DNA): TGTGCCAGCAGCGAGGGGGGCAGGGGGCGAAGTGAAAAACTGTTTTTT. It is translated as CASSEGGRGRSEKLFF.

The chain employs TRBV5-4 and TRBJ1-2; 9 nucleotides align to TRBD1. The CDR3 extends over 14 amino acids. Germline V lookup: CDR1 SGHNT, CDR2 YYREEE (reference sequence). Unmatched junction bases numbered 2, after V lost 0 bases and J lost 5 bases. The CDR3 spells CASSLGQGDYGYTF. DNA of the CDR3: TGTGCCAGCAGCTTGGGACAGGGGGATTATGGCTACACCTTC. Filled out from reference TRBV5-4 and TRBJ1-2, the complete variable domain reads ETGVTQSPTHLIKTRGQQVTLRCSSQSGHNTVSWYQQALGQGPQFIFQYYREEENGRGNFPPRFSGLQFPNYSSELNVNALELDDSALYLCASSLGQGDYGYTFGSGTRLTVV.